The T cell receptor (beta chain) described here comes from a study of identical twins. General study findings and limits: In drawing conclusions, the study used cross-sectional statistical analysis and did not follow the same donors. Twins shared beta out-of-frame sequences in excess, but this excess was weaker. In zero-insertion analyses, partial confounding could arise from invariant MAIT and iNKT cells. While abundant cord blood beta clonotypes carried fewer insertions, memory repertoires showed no such pattern.

TCRdb passed the 5' RACE reads through MiXCR, listing each CDR3 protein once. Of under 20,000 distinct CDR3 sequences in the sample, roughly 69% were seen once. With respect to this clonotype: The antigen is undetermined.

CDR1 and CDR2 (germline): LNHDA, SQIVND (reference sequence). With 7 bases clipped from V and 8 bases from J, the junction kept 9 bases outside the gene matches. The CDR3 runs to 15 residues. Sequencing input: memory (CD45RO+) T cells sorted from blood. This TCR derives from a woman aged 18-35 years in good health. This table probably holds off-target reads from a library built for another chain. This sequence joins TRBV19 and TRBJ2-1, with TRBD1 matching 12 bases. The CDR3 loop is CASTAGTGGKDEQFF. CDR3 bases: TGTGCCAGTACCGCCGGGACAGGGGGCAAGGATGAGCAGTTCTTC.